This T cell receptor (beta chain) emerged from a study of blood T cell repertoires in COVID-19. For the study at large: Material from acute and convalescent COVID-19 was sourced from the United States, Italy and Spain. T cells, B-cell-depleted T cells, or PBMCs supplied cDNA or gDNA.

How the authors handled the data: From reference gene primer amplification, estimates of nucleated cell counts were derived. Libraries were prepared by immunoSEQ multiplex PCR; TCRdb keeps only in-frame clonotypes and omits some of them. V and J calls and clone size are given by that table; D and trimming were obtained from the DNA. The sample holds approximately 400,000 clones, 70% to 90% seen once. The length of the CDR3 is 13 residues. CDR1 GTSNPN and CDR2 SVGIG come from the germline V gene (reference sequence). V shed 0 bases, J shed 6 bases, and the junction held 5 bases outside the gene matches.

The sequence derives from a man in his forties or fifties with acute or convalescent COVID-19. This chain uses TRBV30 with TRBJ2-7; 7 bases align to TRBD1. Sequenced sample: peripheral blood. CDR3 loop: CAWSVRTGGEQYF. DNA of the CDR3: TGTGCCTGGAGTGTAAGGACAGGCGGCGAGCAGTACTTC.